Shown below are 21 T cell receptor beta chains from a single sample sequenced in a study of blood T cells in healthy people across ages. A second PCR of roughly 7 to 11 cycles used a sample-barcoded 5' primer and a J-beta primer mix. TCRdb re-called the 5' RACE reads through MiXCR, storing one row per CDR3 protein. The table has 350,000 to 450,000 distinct CDR3 sequences, about 55% seen once; the top ten hold approximately 51%. Sequenced sample: blood. The receptor source for this set is a man between 60 and 75 years old in good health.

There are a few counts of this clonotype. The chain couples TRBV6-5 to TRBJ1-2; D uncertain. Germline V lookup: CDR1 MNHEY, CDR2 SVGAGI. This CDR3 region has 15 residues. Trimming pared 0 bases from V and 2 bases from J, leaving 10 bases between. The CDR3 loop is CASSYSFGTNYGYTF. CDR3 bases: TGTGCCAGCAGTTACTCATTCGGCACCAACTATGGCTACACCTTC.

This clonotype showed up just a few times. The chain recombines TRBV24-1 with TRBJ2-3; D might be TRBD1 (5 bases). The CDR3 sequence is 15 residues long. V shed 0 bases and J shed 4 bases, with 10 bases lying between them. Germline CDR1 is KGHDR and CDR2 is SFDVKD. The CDR3 is CATSDLEAGPDTQYF. CDR3 DNA sequence: TGTGCCACCAGTGATTTGGAGGCAGGGCCAGATACGCAGTATTTT.

The chain carries TRBV6-6 and TRBJ1-2, with TRBD1 as a possible D gene (5 bases). Germline-derived CDR1 and CDR2 are MNHNY and SVGAGI (reference sequence). CDR3 size: 15 residues. V lost 6 bases and J 5 bases, leaving 19 bases between the germline ends. The CDR3 here is CASRDGTVGKYGYTF. The CDR3 region has the DNA TGTGCCAGCAGAGACGGGACGGTCGGGAAGTATGGCTACACCTTC.

This clonotype was recorded only once. This sequence joins TRBV10-3 and TRBJ1-1, with 8 positions matching TRBD1. The CDR3 length is 16 residues. Germline V lookup: CDR1 ENHRY, CDR2 SYGVKD. The junction had 9 bases not matched to a gene; V was cut back by 5 bases and J by 1 base. For the CDR3, the DNA is TGTGCCATCAGTCCATCGGGGGGACAGGAGAACACTGAAGCTTTCTTT. Translating it yields CAISPSGGQENTEAFF.

V is TRBV28 and J is TRBJ2-5, with D perhaps given as TRBD1 or TRBD2 (5 bases each). The CDR3 loop spans 13 amino acids. Trimming took off 5 bases at V and 4 bases at J, with 11 bases between the two ends. From germline, CDR1 is MDHEN and CDR2 SYDVKM. The CDR3 nucleotides are TGTGCCAGCAGTCTTAGTGGGGGAGAGACCCAGTACTTC. It specifies CASSLSGGETQYF. The full variable domain, rest sourced from reference TRBV28 and TRBJ2-5, is DVKVTQSSRYLVKRTGEKVFLECVQDMDHENMFWYRQDPGLGLRLIYFSYDVKMKEKGDIPEGYSVSREKKERFSLILESASTNQTSMYLCASSLSGGETQYFGPGTRLLVL.

This clonotype was found a few times. The chain couples TRBV7-9 to TRBJ2-5, with D hard to call. CDR3 size: 12 residues. Deletions cut 4 bases from V and 3 bases from J, with 6 bases between. Germline V lookup: CDR1 SEHNR, CDR2 FQNEAQ (reference sequence). The CDR3 DNA reads TGTGCCAGCAGCTATTTGGAAGAGACCCAGTACTTC. The encoded protein is CASSYLEETQYF.

This chain uses TRBV7-2 with TRBJ2-1; the D gene is possibly TRBD1 (6 bases). The CDR3 is 12 residues long. The germline V gene encodes CDR1 SGHTA and CDR2 FQGNSA. Trimming left V 5 bases short and J 13 bases short, with 15 bases between. The CDR3 here is CASSQGPRGQFF. CDR3 nucleotides: TGTGCCAGCAGCCAAGGGCCCAGGGGCCAGTTCTTC.

The rearrangement joins TRBV29-1 to TRBJ1-1; D uncertain. CDR3 size: 11 residues. Germline V CDR1 and CDR2: SQVTM, ANQGSEA. With 6 bases removed from V and 11 bases from J, the gap between germline ends came to 16 bases. CDR3 bases: TGCAGCGTGTCGACTGGTGGAGGGGCTTTCTTT. Its protein product is CSVSTGGGAFF.

As for this clonotype: Germline and junction disagree at one end, which may indicate a read error. This chain joins TRBV19 and TRBJ2-5, with D possibly being TRBD1 (5 bases). This CDR3 has 15 amino acids. Germline V CDR1 and CDR2: LNHDA, SQIVND (reference sequence). The CDR3 spells CASSPGRGLSETQYF. CDR3 in DNA: TGTGCTAGTAGCCCCGGTAGGGGTCTTTCGGAGACCCAGTACTTC.

This clonotype was recorded many times. CDR3: CASSLPPRDEQFF. CDR3 nucleotides: TGTGCCAGCAGCTTACCCCCTAGGGATGAGCAGTTCTTC. The J gene is TRBJ2-1, the V gene TRBV7-2, with unresolved D. Germline CDR1 SGHTA, CDR2 FQGNSA. CDR3 length: 13 residues. Trimming removed 2 bases at V and 8 bases at J, with 10 bases between.

The chain uses TRBV6-2 or TRBV6-3 and TRBJ2-2; 7 bases line up with TRBD1. V shed 8 bases, J shed 0 bases, and the junction held 3 bases outside the gene matches. Germline lookup yields CDR1 MNHEY and CDR2 SVGEGT. The CDR3 is 14 amino acids. In nucleotides, the CDR3 is TGTGCCAGCCTGGGACAGTCGAACACCGGGGAGCTGTTTTTT. Translating it yields CASLGQSNTGELFF.

J is TRBJ1-6 and V is TRBV12-3 or TRBV12-4; D unclear. The CDR3 has 17 residues. Trimming pared 1 base from V and 9 bases from J, leaving 19 bases between. CDR3 amino acids: CASSLGPGVDLGSPLHF. For the CDR3, the DNA is TGTGCCAGCAGTTTAGGGCCGGGAGTTGATTTGGGTTCACCCCTCCACTTT.

This clonotype has a count of ten or more. V is TRBV27 and J is TRBJ1-2, with a weak D call TRBD1 (6 bases). The V gene's germline CDR1 is MNHEY and CDR2 SMNVEV (reference sequence). The V end lost 6 bases, the J end lost 5 bases, and 16 bases lay between the germline ends. This CDR3 has 14 residues. The chain's CDR3 is CASRILGRGYGYTF. The CDR3 DNA sequence: TGTGCCAGCAGGATACTTGGGAGGGGGTATGGCTACACCTTC.

This clonotype was seen only a few times. A much larger clone differs by one base, so this may be a read error. The rearrangement uses TRBV27 and TRBJ2-3; 9 nucleotides match TRBD2. This CDR3 region has 16 residues. The germline CDR1 and CDR2 sequences are MNHEY and SMNVEV (reference sequence). J lost 8 bases, V lost 3 bases, and 12 bases had no gene match. CDR3 in DNA: TGTGCCAGCAGTTTCTGCGGGGCTAGCGGGATATCTACGCAGTATTTT. Translated, it gives CASSFCGASGISTQYF.

This clonotype was seen a single time. The chain joins TRBV27 to TRBJ2-3; either TRBD1 or TRBD2 may fit D (5 bases each). The germline gives CDR1 MNHEY, CDR2 SMNVEV (reference sequence). The V end lost 8 bases, the J end lost 4 bases, and 10 bases lay between the germline ends. This CDR3 comprises 12 residues. DNA for the CDR3: TGTGCCAGCCGGGGCGTCCCAGATACGCAGTATTTT. Protein product: CASRGVPDTQYF.

V usage is TRBV7-2 and J usage is TRBJ2-1; D may be TRBD2 (7 bases). The better agreement between TRBJ2-7 and the DNA end casts doubt on the J call. The length of the CDR3 is 14 residues. CDR1 is SGHTA, CDR2 FQGNSA, per germline. The CDR3 sequence is CASSFGGGDYEQYF. In DNA, the CDR3 is TGTGCCAGCAGCTTTGGCGGGGGCGACTACGAGCAGTACTTC.

J is TRBJ2-1 and V is TRBV4-1, with D perhaps TRBD1 (6 bases). Germline V gene sequence: CDR1 MGHRA, CDR2 YSYEKL. This CDR3 has 14 amino acids. Trimming stripped 4 bases from V and 5 bases from J, with 12 bases between. The CDR3 region is CASSRETGDNEQFF. Written as DNA, the CDR3 is TGCGCCAGCAGCCGAGAGACAGGCGACAATGAGCAGTTCTTC.

The chain carries TRBV24-1 and TRBJ2-5; 10 nucleotides line up with TRBD2. The V gene's germline CDR1 is KGHDR and CDR2 SFDVKD. V trimming: 2 bases; J trimming: 3 bases; junction bases outside the gene matches: 5. This CDR3 spans 16 amino acids. Here the CDR3 reads CATSDSGTSVKETQYF. In nucleotides, the CDR3 is TGTGCCACCAGTGATTCCGGGACTAGCGTCAAAGAGACCCAGTACTTC.

The genes are TRBV10-3 and TRBJ2-1; 7 bases match TRBD1. CDR3 length equals 12 residues. After removal of 10 bases from V and 8 bases from J, the junction contained 8 bases not matched to a gene. Germline CDR1 reads ENHRY; CDR2 reads SYGVKD. The CDR3 DNA reads as TGTGCCACAAGAGACAGGGCGGATGAGCAGTTCTTC. Translated: CATRDRADEQFF.

The chain couples TRBV7-2 to TRBJ1-5, with D uncertain. V was trimmed by 1 base and J by 6 bases, leaving 10 bases between them. CDR1 is SGHTA and CDR2 is FQGNSA in the germline V gene. The CDR3 sequence is 14 residues long. DNA of the CDR3: TGTGCCAGCAGCTTAGGATCGGTTGGTCAGCCCCAGCATTTT. Translated, it gives CASSLGSVGQPQHF. Full variable domain (remainder filled in from reference TRBV7-2 and TRBJ1-5): GAGVSQSPSNKVTEKGKDVELRCDPISGHTALYWYRQSLGQGLEFLIYFQGNSAPDKSGLPSDRFSAERTGGSVSTLTIQRTQQEDSAVYLCASSLGSVGQPQHFGDGTRLSIL.

This sequence joins TRBV7-9 and TRBJ2-5; D is ambiguous. CDR1 and CDR2 from the germline V gene are SEHNR and FQNEAQ (reference sequence). The CDR3 spans 13 residues. V was pared by 3 bases and J by 1 base, with 6 bases between. CDR3 protein: CASSFSLQETQYF. In DNA form, the CDR3 reads TGTGCCAGCAGCTTCTCTCTCCAAGAGACCCAGTACTTC. Based on the CDR3 plus reference TRBV7-9 and TRBJ2-5, the full variable domain is DTGVSQNPRHKITKRGQNVTFRCDPISEHNRLYWYRQTLGQGPEFLTYFQNEAQLEKSRLLSDRFSAERPKGSFSTLEIQRTEQGDSAMYLCASSFSLQETQYFGPGTRLLVL.